What follows are 27 T cell receptor beta chains derived from one specimen sequenced in a study of cytomegalovirus exposure and HLA in healthy donors (dated by TCRdb to the late 2010s). The library came from the immunoSEQ multiplex PCR assay. For the multiplex PCR, a mixture combining 60 forward primers for TCR Vbeta segments and 13 reverse primers for TCR Jbeta segments was used. Here the immuneACCESS table is served through TCRdb, limited to in-frame sequences with V and J called. Missing clones are a known gap in these copies; in checked studies unresolved V genes cover under half, and the rest lacks a known reason. In this sample the table shows 150,000 or so clones, around 80% of which occur a single time. Jointly, the top ten make up 2% to 3% of the sample. Source material: PBMCs. All receptors come from a man aged 45-65 years in good health and CMV-seronegative.

V usage is TRBV27 and J usage is TRBJ2-7; 8 nucleotides align to TRBD2. The CDR3 extends over 14 amino acids. Germline CDR1 is MNHEY and CDR2 is SMNVEV (reference sequence). V lost 4 bases, J lost 3 bases, and 5 bases stayed unmatched. The CDR3 here is CASSSGLGNYEQYF. In nucleotides, the CDR3 is TGTGCCAGCAGTTCGGGACTAGGGAACTACGAGCAGTACTTC.

This rearrangement joins TRBV7-2 to TRBJ2-1; 8 positions match TRBD1. Germline V gene sequence: CDR1 SGHTA, CDR2 FQGNSA. V was pared by 5 bases and J by 1 base, with 1 base of the junction left unmatched. This CDR3 region has 14 residues. DNA of the CDR3: TGTGCCAGCAGCCGACAGGGGTCCTACAATGAGCAGTTCTTC. Residues: CASSRQGSYNEQFF. The variable domain in full, completed from reference TRBV7-2 and TRBJ2-1, reads GAGVSQSPSNKVTEKGKDVELRCDPISGHTALYWYRQSLGQGLEFLIYFQGNSAPDKSGLPSDRFSAERTGGSVSTLTIQRTQQEDSAVYLCASSRQGSYNEQFFGPGTRLTVL.

This chain connects TRBV18 to TRBJ2-7; the D gene is possibly TRBD2 (6 bases). The length of the CDR3 is 16 residues. V dropped 3 bases and J dropped 0 bases, with 15 bases sitting between them. Germline V gene data show CDR1 as KGHSH and CDR2 as LQKENI. CDR3 sequence: CASSPTGRGDSYEQYF. The CDR3 DNA follows: TGTGCCAGCTCACCTACGGGGCGGGGCGACTCCTACGAGCAGTACTTC. The variable domain in full, with the rest retrieved from reference TRBV18 and TRBJ2-7, is NAGVMQNPRHLVRRRGQEARLRCSPMKGHSHVYWYRQLPEEGLKFMVYLQKENIIDESGMPKERFSAEFPKEGPSILRIQQVVRGDSAAYFCASSPTGRGDSYEQYFGPGTRLTVT.

The CDR3, as DNA: TGTGCCAGCAGCGTAGAGGGAGGGGGTTCTAATTCACCCCTCCACTTT. Translating it yields CASSVEGGGSNSPLHF. The chain employs TRBV9 and TRBJ1-6; the D gene is possibly TRBD1 (6 bases). This CDR3 has 16 residues. V dropped 0 bases and J dropped 6 bases, with 13 bases sitting between them. Germline V CDR1 and CDR2: SGDLS, YYNGEE.

The rearrangement joins TRBV5-4 to TRBJ2-5, with 8 bases that match TRBD1. The CDR3 is made up of 14 amino acids. Germline lookup yields CDR1 SGHNT and CDR2 YYREEE (reference sequence). Trimming removed 0 bases from V and 5 bases from J; junction bases left unmatched: 3. The CDR3: CASSLAGQGETQYF. Here the CDR3 DNA reads TGTGCCAGCAGCTTGGCCGGACAGGGCGAGACCCAGTACTTC.

The chain has TRBV27 and TRBJ1-5; TRBD1 matches at 7 bases. After removal of 4 bases from V and 9 bases from J, the junction contained 18 bases not matched to a gene. This CDR3 is 17 amino acids long. Germline CDR1 is MNHEY and CDR2 is SMNVEV (reference sequence). The CDR3 coding sequence is TGTGCCAGCAGTTCCAAAGGTGGGGGGACAGCCTTAAGGCCCCAGCATTTT. Protein: CASSSKGGGTALRPQHF.

This clone showed up just once. The CDR3 loop is CASSQSNSGNTIYF. Here the CDR3 DNA reads TGTGCCAGTTCGCAGTCCAACTCTGGAAACACCATATATTTT. The chain uses TRBV19 and TRBJ1-3; D unclear. The CDR3 runs to 14 residues. Per the germline V gene, CDR1 is LNHDA and CDR2 is SQIVND (reference sequence). Trimming left V 8 bases short and J 0 bases short, with 11 bases between.

The chain joins TRBV5-1 to TRBJ2-5, with D maybe TRBD1 (7 bases). Germline assignment: CDR1 SGHRS and CDR2 YFSETQ. V lost 0 bases and J 0 bases, leaving 12 bases between the germline ends. This CDR3 is built from 16 residues. Written as DNA, the CDR3 is TGCGCCAGCAGCTTGGGTGCGGGACAGTACCAAGAGACCCAGTACTTC. Translation: CASSLGAGQYQETQYF. The variable domain in full, with the rest retrieved from reference TRBV5-1 and TRBJ2-5, is KAGVTQTPRYLIKTRGQQVTLSCSPISGHRSVSWYQQTPGQGLQFLFEYFSETQRNKGNFPGRFSGRQFSNSRSEMNVSTLELGDSALYLCASSLGAGQYQETQYFGPGTRLLVL.

V and J are TRBV27 and TRBJ1-3, with D uncertain. This CDR3 is 13 amino acids long. The V gene's germline CDR1 is MNHEY and CDR2 SMNVEV (reference sequence). The germline V and J ends were trimmed by 4 bases and 0 bases, with 4 bases remaining between them. The CDR3 DNA reads as TGTGCCAGCAGTTCTCGCTCTGGAAACACCATATATTTT. Translation: CASSSRSGNTIYF.

The CDR3 region has the DNA TGCGCCAGCAGCTTGGGTAGCGGGGGAAGGGAGTACTTC. Translation: CASSLGSGGREYF. The V call is TRBV5-1, the J call TRBJ2-7, with TRBD2 matching 9 bases. The CDR3 sequence is 13 residues long. J gave up 11 bases and V 0 bases, and 6 bases lay outside the gene matches. CDR1 is SGHRS and CDR2 is YFSETQ in the germline V gene.

The rearrangement links TRBV6-5 to TRBJ2-1; TRBD1 matches at 9 bases. J gave up 3 bases and V 6 bases, and 6 bases lay outside the gene matches. The CDR3 runs to 15 residues. Germline V CDR1 and CDR2: MNHEY, SVGAGI. The CDR3 reads CASSPGTGLYNEQFF. Written as DNA, the CDR3 is TGTGCCAGCAGCCCCGGGACAGGGCTCTACAATGAGCAGTTCTTC.

This rearrangement joins TRBV7-6 to TRBJ2-7, with D possibly being TRBD2 (6 bases). The V end was cut by 1 base, the J end by 4 bases, with 14 bases between. The CDR3 covers 15 residues. Looked up from germline, CDR1 is SGHVS and CDR2 is FNYEAQ. This CDR3 reads CASSLGGGRLYEQYF. CDR3 DNA: TGTGCCAGCAGCTTAGGTGGGGGGAGGTTGTACGAGCAGTACTTC.

J is TRBJ1-5 and V is TRBV2; D is possibly TRBD1 (6 bases). CDR1 and CDR2 from the germline V gene are SNHLY and FYNNEI. The germline V and J ends were trimmed by 7 bases and 0 bases, with 10 bases remaining between them. The CDR3 has 14 residues. As DNA, the CDR3 is TGTGCCAGCAACGGACAGATTAGCAATCAGCCCCAGCATTTT. Protein: CASNGQISNQPQHF.

V gene TRBV6-5 combines with J gene TRBJ2-5; a weak D match, TRBD1 (5 bases). Germline V gene lookup returns CDR1 MNHEY and CDR2 SVGAGI. The CDR3 is made up of 15 amino acids. Trimming left V 4 bases short and J 0 bases short, with 12 bases between. The CDR3 protein is CASSFNSGYQETQYF. The CDR3 DNA reads TGTGCCAGCAGTTTCAACTCAGGGTACCAAGAGACCCAGTACTTC.

The chain couples TRBV19 to TRBJ1-5, with 7 bases identical to TRBD1. This CDR3 region has 14 residues. The ends lost 3 bases at V and 10 bases at J; junction bases unmatched: 9. Per germline, CDR1 LNHDA and CDR2 SQIVND (reference sequence). For the CDR3, the DNA is TGTGCCAGTAGTATCGGACAGGTGTATGACCCCCAGCATTTT. Encoded protein: CASSIGQVYDPQHF.

This clone appeared a few times. V usage is TRBV5-6 and J usage is TRBJ1-4; no clear D gene. The CDR3 loop spans 16 amino acids. The germline V gene has CDR1 SGHDT and CDR2 YYEEEE. The V end lost 3 bases, the J end lost 3 bases, and 15 bases lay between the germline ends. The CDR3 bases are TGTGCCAGCAGCTCCTCCGACTCCAGATCTAATGAAAAACTGTTTTTT. Amino acid sequence: CASSSSDSRSNEKLFF.

This chain uses TRBV5-4 with TRBJ1-1; no definite D call. Trimming pared 6 bases from V and 3 bases from J, leaving 18 bases between. The CDR3 contains 15 residues. Germline V gene data show CDR1 as SGHNT and CDR2 as YYREEE (reference sequence). In DNA form, the CDR3 reads TGTGCCAGCAAGCTGGGGAGAAATAAAGACACTGAAGCTTTCTTT. This sequence encodes CASKLGRNKDTEAFF.

The rearrangement joins TRBV2 to TRBJ2-2; 9 bases are shared with TRBD1. The germline CDR1 and CDR2 sequences are SNHLY and FYNNEI. CDR3 length: 15 residues. The junction had 6 bases not matched to a gene; V was cut back by 5 bases and J by 5 bases. Written as DNA, the CDR3 is TGTGCCAGCAGTTCGGGACAGGGTCTTACCGGGGAGCTGTTTTTT. Translating it yields CASSSGQGLTGELFF. The complete variable domain, with remaining parts taken from reference TRBV2 and TRBJ2-2, reads EPEVTQTPSHQVTQMGQEVILRCVPISNHLYFYWYRQILGQKVEFLVSFYNNEISEKSEIFDDQFSVERPDGSNFTLKIRSTKLEDSAMYFCASSSGQGLTGELFFGEGSRLTVL.

V is TRBV5-4 and J is TRBJ1-1; 8 positions agree with TRBD1. CDR3 length: 14 amino acids. Germline CDR1 and CDR2: SGHNT and YYREEE (reference sequence). J was trimmed by 1 base and V by 4 bases; bases with no gene match: 3. The CDR3 is CASSIGQGNTEAFF. CDR3 DNA: TGTGCCAGCAGCATAGGACAGGGGAACACTGAAGCTTTCTTT. Supplemented by reference TRBV5-4 and TRBJ1-1, the full variable domain reads ETGVTQSPTHLIKTRGQQVTLRCSSQSGHNTVSWYQQALGQGPQFIFQYYREEENGRGNFPPRFSGLQFPNYSSELNVNALELDDSALYLCASSIGQGNTEAFFGQGTRLTVV.

The chain employs TRBV19 and TRBJ1-3; no clear D. Germline V gene lookup returns CDR1 LNHDA and CDR2 SQIVND (reference sequence). The CDR3 extends over 15 amino acids. V lost 2 bases and J lost 0, with 8 bases in between. CDR3 amino acids: CASSIPRDSGNTIYF. The CDR3 bases are TGTGCCAGTAGTATACCCCGGGACTCTGGAAACACCATATATTTT.

This clone was seen more than once but under ten times. V gene TRBV5-1 combines with J gene TRBJ2-2, with 8 bases aligning to TRBD2. Germline values: CDR1 SGHRS, CDR2 YFSETQ. This CDR3 has 15 residues. V shed 6 bases, J shed 1 base, and the junction held 5 bases outside the gene matches. The chain's CDR3 is CASNEREMNTGELFF. The CDR3 nucleotides are TGCGCCAGCAACGAGCGGGAGATGAACACCGGGGAGCTGTTTTTT.

J is TRBJ2-7 and V is TRBV5-1; 9 bases line up with TRBD2. Trimming took 0 bases from V and 2 from J; bases not matched to a gene: 3. The germline gives CDR1 SGHRS, CDR2 YFSETQ. This CDR3 is 15 amino acids long. The CDR3 sequence: CASSLDAGGPYEQYF. The CDR3 DNA is TGCGCCAGCAGCTTGGACGCGGGGGGGCCCTACGAGCAGTACTTC.

The V gene is TRBV7-8, the J gene TRBJ2-5, with TRBD2 as a possible D gene (5 bases). The V gene's germline CDR1 is SGHVS and CDR2 FQNEAQ. CDR3 length equals 16 residues. V gave up 5 bases and J gave up 5 bases, with 21 bases separating them. The CDR3 region is CASSEEGHPEMETQYF. For the CDR3, the DNA is TGTGCCAGCAGCGAAGAGGGTCATCCAGAAATGGAGACCCAGTACTTC. Supplemented by reference TRBV7-8 and TRBJ2-5, the full variable domain reads GAGVSQSPRYKVAKRGQDVALRCDPISGHVSLFWYQQALGQGPEFLTYFQNEAQLDKSGLPSDRFFAERPEGSVSTLKIQRTQQEDSAVYLCASSEEGHPEMETQYFGPGTRLLVL.

The chain carries TRBV13 and TRBJ2-7, with 10 positions matching TRBD1. This CDR3 is 14 amino acids long. The germline CDR1 and CDR2 sequences are PRHDT and FYEKMQ (reference sequence). Trimming at V came to 4 bases and at J to 5 bases, leaving 5 bases not matched to a gene. CDR3 protein: CASSSDRGKNEQYF. The CDR3 DNA sequence: TGTGCCAGCAGCTCGGACAGGGGGAAAAACGAGCAGTACTTC.

The CDR3 region is CASSFELVGGEQFF. DNA of the CDR3: TGTGCCAGCAGCTTCGAACTAGTGGGCGGGGAGCAGTTCTTC. This chain connects TRBV5-4 to TRBJ2-1, with D perhaps matching TRBD2 (5 bases). The V and J ends lost 2 bases and 10 bases respectively, with 16 bases between them. There are 14 residues in the CDR3. The germline gives CDR1 SGHNT, CDR2 YYREEE (reference sequence). Looking up the rest from reference TRBV5-4 and TRBJ2-1 gives the full variable domain: ETGVTQSPTHLIKTRGQQVTLRCSSQSGHNTVSWYQQALGQGPQFIFQYYREEENGRGNFPPRFSGLQFPNYSSELNVNALELDDSALYLCASSFELVGGEQFFGPGTRLTVL.

This chain joins TRBV29-1 and TRBJ2-7; tentatively, D is TRBD2 (6 bases). Trimming took 7 bases from V and 4 from J, leaving 14 bases between them. The CDR3 has 12 amino acids. In germline, CDR1 is SQVTM, CDR2 ANQGSEA. The CDR3 DNA follows: TGCAGCGCCTCGGGAGACGCTTACGAGCAGTACTTC. It encodes CSASGDAYEQYF.

The chain uses TRBV5-1 and TRBJ2-5, with D unclear. The CDR3 has 12 amino acids. V was shortened by 2 bases and J by 0 bases, with 2 bases between the two germline ends. Germline-derived CDR1 and CDR2 are SGHRS and YFSETQ. The CDR3 DNA sequence: TGCGCCAGCAGCTTTAACCAAGAGACCCAGTACTTC. It specifies CASSFNQETQYF.